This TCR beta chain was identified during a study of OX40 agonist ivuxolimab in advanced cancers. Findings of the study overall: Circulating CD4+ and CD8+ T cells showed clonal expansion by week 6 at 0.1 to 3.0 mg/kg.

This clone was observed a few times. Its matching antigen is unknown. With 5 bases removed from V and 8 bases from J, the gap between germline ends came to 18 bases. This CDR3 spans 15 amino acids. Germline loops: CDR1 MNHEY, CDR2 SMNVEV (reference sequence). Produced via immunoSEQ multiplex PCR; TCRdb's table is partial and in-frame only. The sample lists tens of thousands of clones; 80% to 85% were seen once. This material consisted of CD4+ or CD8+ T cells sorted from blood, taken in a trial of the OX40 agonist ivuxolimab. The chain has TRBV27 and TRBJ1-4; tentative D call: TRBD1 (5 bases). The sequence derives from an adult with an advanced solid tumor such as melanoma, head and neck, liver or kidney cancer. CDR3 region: CASSQDRRGDEKLFF. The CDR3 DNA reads TGTGCCAGCAGTCAGGACCGACGGGGGGACGAAAAACTGTTTTTT.